Described below is a single T cell receptor beta chain sequence and its context. Unmatched junction bases numbered 3, after V lost 1 base and J lost 1 base. The CDR3 length is 15 residues. Germline CDR1 is MGHRA and CDR2 is YSYEKL. Measured with immunoSEQ multiplex PCR; TCRdb has only the in-frame clones, and not every one. The table lists about 120,000 clones, around 92% of them singletons, with around 0.52% in the top ten. This entry is derived from a study of control samples from healthy donors and cancer patients. Sequenced sample: PBMCs. The sequence was collected from a man at least 80 years old with head and neck cancer. The rearrangement joins TRBV4-1 to TRBJ1-2; 7 bases line up with TRBD1. Here the CDR3 reads CASSQGTGGNYGYTF. The CDR3 bases are TGCGCCAGCAGCCAAGGGACAGGTGGTAACTATGGCTACACCTTC.